The entry that follows covers one T cell receptor (beta chain) sequence. V dropped 6 bases and J dropped 2; count of bases not matched to a gene: 7. Germline-derived CDR1 and CDR2 are SQVTM and ANQGSEA. The CDR3 extends over 15 amino acids. Original methodology: Nucleated cell number was recorded as an estimate derived from reference gene primer amplification. Data came from immunoSEQ multiplex PCR; TCRdb stores just in-frame clones and leaves some out. V and J calls and clone size are given by that table; D and trimming were obtained from the DNA. The data hold about 120,000 clones, with 88% observed a single time. The data derive from a study of blood T cell repertoires in COVID-19. Whole-study context: Spain, Italy and the United States supplied samples that represented acute and convalescent COVID-19. In each case, the material was cDNA or gDNA derived from T cells, B-cell-depleted T cells, or PBMCs.

This TCR came from a middle-aged man with acute or convalescent COVID-19. V is TRBV29-1 and J is TRBJ2-1, with 10 positions matching TRBD1. Sequencing was done on a sample of peripheral blood. The CDR3 region is CSVDQGQGPYNEQFF. In DNA form, the CDR3 reads TGCAGCGTGGACCAGGGACAGGGGCCCTACAATGAGCAGTTCTTC.